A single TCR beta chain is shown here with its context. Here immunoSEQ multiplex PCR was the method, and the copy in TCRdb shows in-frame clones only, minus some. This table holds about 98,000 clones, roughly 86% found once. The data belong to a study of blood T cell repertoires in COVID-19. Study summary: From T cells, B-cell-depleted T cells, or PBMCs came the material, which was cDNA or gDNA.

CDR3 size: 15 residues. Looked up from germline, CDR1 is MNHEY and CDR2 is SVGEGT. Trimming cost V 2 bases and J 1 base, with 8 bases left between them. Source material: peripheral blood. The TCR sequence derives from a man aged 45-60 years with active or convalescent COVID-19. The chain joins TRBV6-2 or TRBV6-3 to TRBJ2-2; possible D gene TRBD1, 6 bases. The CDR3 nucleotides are TGTGCCAGCAGTTACGGCAGGGGGAACACCGGGGAGCTGTTTTTT. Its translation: CASSYGRGNTGELFF.